A single sample is the source of the 27 T cell receptor beta chains below, sequenced in a study of T cells in Graves' hyperthyroidism and ophthalmopathy. From RNA transcripts, TCR beta CDR3 regions were amplified. First-round RT-PCR targeting the TCR CDR3 was performed with the HTBI primer set. MiXCR, run by TCRdb on the multiplex PCR reads, gives a single entry per CDR3 protein. The table lists 550,000 to 700,000 distinct CDR3 sequences, 40% to 55% of them singletons. Input material: peripheral blood or thyroid tissue (not recorded which). These receptor sequences come from an adult woman with Graves' disease, either hyperthyroidism or ophthalmopathy (not recorded which).

This clonotype occurred a few times. V usage is TRBV20-1 and J usage is TRBJ2-7, with no clear D. The CDR3 is 11 residues long. Germline V gives CDR1 DFQATT, CDR2 SNEGSKA (reference sequence). The germline V and J ends were trimmed by 1 base and 7 bases, with 8 bases remaining between them. The CDR3 protein is CSARGTVEQYF. The CDR3 DNA is TGCAGTGCTAGAGGGACGGTGGAGCAGTACTTC.

Many counts were recorded for this clonotype. The V call is TRBV5-1, the J call TRBJ2-5, with a weak D call TRBD2 (5 bases). The V end lost 0 bases, the J end lost 2 bases, and 20 bases lay between the germline ends. The V gene's germline CDR1 is SGHRS and CDR2 YFSETQ. The length of the CDR3 is 18 residues. The CDR3 is CASSLVARVALQQETQYF. As DNA, the CDR3 is TGCGCCAGCAGCTTGGTGGCACGGGTAGCGTTACAACAAGAGACCCAGTACTTC.

The chain carries TRBV11-2 and TRBJ1-5; D is unresolved. Trimming took 5 bases from V and 13 from J, leaving 21 bases between them. This CDR3 has 14 residues. CDR1 and CDR2 (germline): SGHAT, FQNNGV. In DNA form, the CDR3 reads TGTGCCAGCAGCCAAATAGCGGGAGCAGATACGCAGCATTTT. Translated: CASSQIAGADTQHF.

This chain connects TRBV10-3 to TRBJ1-5, with 7 bases matching TRBD1. Germline lookup yields CDR1 ENHRY and CDR2 SYGVKD. CDR3 length equals 14 residues. Trimming removed 4 bases from V and 5 bases from J; junction bases left unmatched: 5. The CDR3 nucleotides read TGTGCCATCAGTGCCGGGACAGACGATCAGCCCCAGCATTTT. Its protein product is CAISAGTDDQPQHF.

The chain couples TRBV12-3 or TRBV12-4 to TRBJ2-2; D is possibly TRBD2 (5 bases). This CDR3 region has 12 residues. Deletions cut 7 bases from V and 5 bases from J, with 8 bases between. The CDR3 DNA is TGTGCCAGCATCACGGGGACCGGGGAGCTGTTTTTT. It specifies CASITGTGELFF.

This clonotype occurred many times. CDR3 nucleotides: TGTGCCAGCAGTTTATGGGGGCTCAGCAATCAGCCCCAGCATTTT. It specifies CASSLWGLSNQPQHF. The chain links TRBV12-3 or TRBV12-4 to TRBJ1-5, with a possible D match to TRBD1 (6 bases). The CDR3 contains 15 residues. The V and J ends lost 2 bases and 1 base respectively, with 9 bases between them.

J is TRBJ2-5 and V is TRBV10-3; 11 bases align to TRBD1. The CDR3 loop spans 16 amino acids. The germline V gene has CDR1 ENHRY and CDR2 SYGVKD. The V gene end was trimmed by 4 bases and the J gene end by 5 bases; junction bases not matched to a gene: 9. The CDR3 DNA reads TGTGCCATCAGTGGAAGCCGGGACAGGGGGGGTGAGACCCAGTACTTC. Amino acid sequence: CAISGSRDRGGETQYF.

There are many counts of this clonotype. This rearrangement joins TRBV5-1 to TRBJ2-7; perhaps TRBD1 as D (5 bases). Germline V gene data show CDR1 as SGHRS and CDR2 as YFSETQ. Trimming took 4 bases from V and 6 from J, leaving 17 bases between them. The CDR3 extends over 14 amino acids. CDR3: CASSEHRPSGEQYF. Written as DNA, the CDR3 is TGCGCCAGCAGCGAGCACAGGCCTTCGGGCGAGCAGTACTTC.

This chain links TRBV27 with TRBJ2-7; the D is unclear. The germline V gene encodes CDR1 MNHEY and CDR2 SMNVEV (reference sequence). The V end was cut by 6 bases, the J end by 1 base, with 13 bases between. The CDR3 consists of 14 residues. CDR3 loop: CASSFNRQSYEQYF. CDR3 in DNA: TGTGCCAGCAGCTTTAACCGGCAGTCCTACGAGCAGTACTTC.

This clonotype was picked up many times. The genes are TRBV6-5 and TRBJ1-5; D possibly corresponds to TRBD1 (6 bases). Trimming cost V 6 bases and J 5 bases, with 11 bases left between them. CDR1 and CDR2 (germline): MNHEY, SVGAGI. The CDR3 totals 13 residues. The CDR3 loop is CASRKQGYQPQHF. CDR3 in DNA: TGTGCCAGCAGAAAACAGGGATATCAGCCCCAGCATTTT.

This clonotype came up many times. The chain uses TRBV10-3 and TRBJ2-7; D is possibly TRBD1 (7 bases). CDR1 and CDR2 (germline): ENHRY, SYGVKD. The CDR3 consists of 15 residues. Trimming cost V 6 bases and J 6 bases, with 21 bases left between them. The CDR3 reads CAISFLFIQGGEQYF. In nucleotides, the CDR3 is TGTGCCATCAGCTTCCTTTTCATCCAGGGGGGCGAGCAGTACTTC.

The table lists this clonotype with many counts. The rearrangement joins TRBV7-9 to TRBJ2-7; a possible D gene is TRBD1 (6 bases). The CDR3 is 15 amino acids. Per the germline V gene, CDR1 is SEHNR and CDR2 is FQNEAQ (reference sequence). V was cut by 4 bases and J by 3 bases, with 16 bases left in between. CDR3 sequence reads: CASSSRGRGDYEQYF. DNA for the CDR3: TGTGCCAGCAGCTCAAGGGGCAGGGGAGACTACGAGCAGTACTTC.

The V and J genes are TRBV10-3 and TRBJ1-5, with 8 bases lining up with TRBD1. From germline, CDR1 is ENHRY and CDR2 SYGVKD. This CDR3 is 14 amino acids long. Trimming removed 4 bases from V and 6 bases from J; junction bases left unmatched: 5. CDR3 nucleotide sequence: TGTGCCATCAGTGTACAGGGGGTAGGTCAGCCCCAGCATTTT. Translating gives CAISVQGVGQPQHF.

This clonotype occurred a few times. This rearrangement joins TRBV2 to TRBJ2-7; 15 positions agree with TRBD2. J was trimmed by 0 bases and V by 5 bases; bases with no gene match: 2. CDR1 SNHLY and CDR2 FYNNEI come from the germline V gene. This CDR3 comprises 16 residues. The DNA of the CDR3 is TGTGCCAGCAGTCGGACTAGCGGGAGGGCCTCCTACGAGCAGTACTTC. Its translation is CASSRTSGRASYEQYF.

This rearrangement joins TRBV5-1 to TRBJ2-5; the D gene is possibly TRBD1 (5 bases). The CDR3 has 13 residues. V was cut by 4 bases and J by 5 bases, with 12 bases left in between. CDR1 is SGHRS, CDR2 YFSETQ, per germline. The CDR3 DNA follows: TGCGCCAGCAGCCCGGACCAGGGTGAGACCCAGTACTTC. Amino acid sequence: CASSPDQGETQYF. Based on the CDR3 plus reference TRBV5-1 and TRBJ2-5, the full variable domain is KAGVTQTPRYLIKTRGQQVTLSCSPISGHRSVSWYQQTPGQGLQFLFEYFSETQRNKGNFPGRFSGRQFSNSRSEMNVSTLELGDSALYLCASSPDQGETQYFGPGTRLLVL.

The chain joins TRBV7-8 to TRBJ2-3; D possibly corresponds to TRBD2 (5 bases). Germline loops: CDR1 SGHVS, CDR2 FQNEAQ. The CDR3 extends over 14 amino acids. V lost 3 bases and J 6 bases, leaving 13 bases between the germline ends. The CDR3, as DNA: TGTGCCAGCAGCTTGGGTGGGAGTAAGGATACGCAGTATTTT. This gives the protein CASSLGGSKDTQYF.

V is TRBV7-6 and J is TRBJ1-1; 7 nucleotides align to TRBD1. CDR1 and CDR2 from the germline V gene are SGHVS and FNYEAQ. This CDR3 is 16 amino acids long. V dropped 3 bases and J dropped 6; count of bases not matched to a gene: 13. CDR3 in amino acids: CASSLLVATGSPEAFF. The CDR3 DNA reads as TGTGCCAGCAGCTTGCTGGTCGCGACAGGGAGCCCTGAAGCTTTCTTT.

The gene calls are TRBV20-1 and TRBJ1-2, with a tentative D call TRBD1 (5 bases). V gave up 6 bases and J gave up 4 bases, with 24 bases separating them. The CDR3 is 16 amino acids. Germline lookup yields CDR1 DFQATT and CDR2 SNEGSKA (reference sequence). CDR3 in DNA: TGCAGTGCCGTCCTCGGGACTAGCGGGATCTCCTATGGCTACACCTTC. It yields the protein CSAVLGTSGISYGYTF.

This clonotype was recorded many times. The chain links TRBV11-2 to TRBJ2-5; tentatively, D is TRBD2 (7 bases). V lost 3 bases and J lost 2, with 13 bases in between. There are 15 residues in the CDR3. CDR1 is SGHAT, CDR2 FQNNGV, per germline. CDR3 protein: CASSFLGGLQETQYF. The CDR3 DNA reads TGTGCCAGCAGCTTCCTGGGGGGGCTGCAAGAGACCCAGTACTTC.

This clonotype was seen at least ten times. V gene TRBV2 combines with J gene TRBJ2-7, with 9 bases aligning to TRBD2. V dropped 9 bases and J dropped 3; count of bases not matched to a gene: 6. Germline assignment: CDR1 SNHLY and CDR2 FYNNEI. The CDR3 contains 13 residues. As DNA, the CDR3 is TGTGCCAGTAGCGGGGGAATAAACTACGAGCAGTACTTC. It codes for CASSGGINYEQYF.

The J gene is TRBJ1-1, the V gene TRBV7-9; tentative D call: TRBD1 (5 bases). This CDR3 is built from 13 residues. Between the trimmed V and J ends, which lost 4 bases and 3 bases, there was a span of 9 bases. Per the germline V gene, CDR1 is SEHNR and CDR2 is FQNEAQ (reference sequence). As DNA, the CDR3 is TGTGCCAGCAGCTGGGGGTCGGACACTGAAGCTTTCTTT. It is translated as CASSWGSDTEAFF. Supplemented by reference TRBV7-9 and TRBJ1-1, the full variable domain reads DTGVSQNPRHKITKRGQNVTFRCDPISEHNRLYWYRQTLGQGPEFLTYFQNEAQLEKSRLLSDRFSAERPKGSFSTLEIQRTEQGDSAMYLCASSWGSDTEAFFGQGTRLTVV.

This clonotype occurred many times. The rearrangement links TRBV19 to TRBJ2-2; no clear D gene. The CDR3 runs to 12 residues. Germline CDR1 is LNHDA and CDR2 is SQIVND (reference sequence). The V gene lost 3 bases and the J gene lost 4 bases, with 3 bases spanning the gap. The CDR3 DNA sequence: TGTGCCAGTAGTATCTTCACCGGGGAGCTGTTTTTT. Its protein product is CASSIFTGELFF.

This clonotype was counted at least ten times. A read error may account for a junction end that differs from germline. This chain joins TRBV20-1 and TRBJ2-7, with D possibly matching TRBD1 (6 bases). This CDR3 has 14 amino acids. CDR1 is DFQATT, CDR2 SNEGSKA, per germline (reference sequence). CDR3 residues: CSARERQDPYEQYF. CDR3 in DNA: TGCAGTGCGAGAGAGCGACAGGATCCCTACGAGCAGTACTTC.

The V call is TRBV28, the J call TRBJ1-2, with 7 positions matching TRBD1. Germline trimming cut 6 bases from V and 6 bases from J; bases unmatched to any gene: 7. The CDR3 totals 13 residues. Per the germline V gene, CDR1 is MDHEN and CDR2 is SYDVKM. In nucleotides, the CDR3 is TGTGCCAGCAGCCCCGTGACAGGGAATGGCTACACCTTC. Translated, it gives CASSPVTGNGYTF.

This clonotype was picked up many times. J is TRBJ2-6 and V is TRBV7-9; 12 positions agree with TRBD1. The CDR3 runs to 22 residues. Germline-derived CDR1 and CDR2 are SEHNR and FQNEAQ (reference sequence). The trim removed 5 bases at V and 3 bases at J, leaving 20 bases unmatched. The CDR3 loop reads CASSTLGIRRDRGHYGANVLTF. The CDR3 coding sequence is TGTGCCAGCAGCACCCTAGGAATTCGACGGGACAGGGGGCATTATGGGGCCAACGTCCTGACTTTC.

This clonotype was counted ten times or more. V usage is TRBV20-1 and J usage is TRBJ1-1; a possible D gene is TRBD1 (5 bases). This CDR3 region has 12 residues. Germline loops: CDR1 DFQATT, CDR2 SNEGSKA (reference sequence). Trimming cost V 2 bases and J 1 base, with 5 bases left between them. Written as DNA, the CDR3 is TGCAGTGCTAGAAGGGGGAACACTGAAGCTTTCTTT. Protein product: CSARRGNTEAFF.

The V and J genes are TRBV24-1 and TRBJ1-5, with TRBD1 matching 10 bases. CDR1 and CDR2 from the germline V gene are KGHDR and SFDVKD. The junction had 2 bases not matched to a gene; V was cut back by 4 bases and J by 6 bases. The CDR3 is 14 amino acids. The CDR3 bases are TGTGCCACCAGTGACGGGACAGGGGCTCAGCCCCAGCATTTT. The encoded protein is CATSDGTGAQPQHF.